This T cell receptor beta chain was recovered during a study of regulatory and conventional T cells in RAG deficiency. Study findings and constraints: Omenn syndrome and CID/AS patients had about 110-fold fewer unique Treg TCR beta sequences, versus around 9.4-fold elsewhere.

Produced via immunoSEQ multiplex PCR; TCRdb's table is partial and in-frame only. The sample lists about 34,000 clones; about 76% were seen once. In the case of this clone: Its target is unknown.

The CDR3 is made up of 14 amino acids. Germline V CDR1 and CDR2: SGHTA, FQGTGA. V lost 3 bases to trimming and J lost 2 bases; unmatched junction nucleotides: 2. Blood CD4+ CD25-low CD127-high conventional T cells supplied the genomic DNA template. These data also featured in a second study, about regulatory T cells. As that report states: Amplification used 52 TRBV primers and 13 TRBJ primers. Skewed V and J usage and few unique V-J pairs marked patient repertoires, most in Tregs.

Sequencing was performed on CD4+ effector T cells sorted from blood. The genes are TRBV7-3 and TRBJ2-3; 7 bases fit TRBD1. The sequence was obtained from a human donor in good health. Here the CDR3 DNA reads TGTGCCAGCAGCTTGGGACAGACCACAGATACGCAGTATTTT. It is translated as CASSLGQTTDTQYF.